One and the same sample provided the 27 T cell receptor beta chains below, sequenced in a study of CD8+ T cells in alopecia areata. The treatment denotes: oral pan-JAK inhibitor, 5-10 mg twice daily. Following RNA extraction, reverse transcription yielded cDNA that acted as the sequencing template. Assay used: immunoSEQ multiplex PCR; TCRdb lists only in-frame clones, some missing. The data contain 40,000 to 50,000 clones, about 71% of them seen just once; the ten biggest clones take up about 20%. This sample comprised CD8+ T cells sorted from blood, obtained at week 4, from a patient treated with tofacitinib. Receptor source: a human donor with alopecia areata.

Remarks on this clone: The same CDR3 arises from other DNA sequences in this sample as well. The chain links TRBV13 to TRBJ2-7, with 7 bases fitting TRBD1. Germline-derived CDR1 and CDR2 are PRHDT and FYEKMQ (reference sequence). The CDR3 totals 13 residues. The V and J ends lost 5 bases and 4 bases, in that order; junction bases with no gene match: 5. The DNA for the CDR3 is TGTGCCAGCAGCCCCGGGACAGATTACGAGCAGTACTTC. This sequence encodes CASSPGTDYEQYF.

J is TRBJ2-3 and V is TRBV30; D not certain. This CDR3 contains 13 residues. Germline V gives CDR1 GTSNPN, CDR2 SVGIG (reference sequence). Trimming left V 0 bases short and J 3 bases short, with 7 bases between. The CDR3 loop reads CAWSVIGTDTQYF. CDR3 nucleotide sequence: TGTGCCTGGAGTGTAATCGGGACAGATACGCAGTATTTT.

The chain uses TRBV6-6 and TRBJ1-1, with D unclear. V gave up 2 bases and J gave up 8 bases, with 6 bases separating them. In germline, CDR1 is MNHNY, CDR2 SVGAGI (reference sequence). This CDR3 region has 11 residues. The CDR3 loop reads CASSYLQEAFF. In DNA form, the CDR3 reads TGTGCCAGCAGTTACCTCCAAGAAGCTTTCTTT.

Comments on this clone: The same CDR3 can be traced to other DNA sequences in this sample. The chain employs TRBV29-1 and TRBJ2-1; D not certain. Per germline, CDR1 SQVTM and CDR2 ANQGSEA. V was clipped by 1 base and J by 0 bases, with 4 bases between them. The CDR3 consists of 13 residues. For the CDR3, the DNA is TGCAGCGTTGAAGGGGGCTCCTACAATGAGCAGTTCTTC. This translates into CSVEGGSYNEQFF.

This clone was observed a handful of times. This CDR3 reads CASSEDRVTAYSPLHF. The CDR3 DNA follows: TGTGCCAGCAGTGAGGACAGGGTGACTGCCTATTCACCCCTCCACTTT. The chain employs TRBV2 and TRBJ1-6; 8 nucleotides line up with TRBD1. The V gene end was trimmed by 3 bases and the J gene end by 8 bases; junction bases not matched to a gene: 9. There are 16 residues in the CDR3. CDR1 is SNHLY and CDR2 is FYNNEI in the germline V gene.

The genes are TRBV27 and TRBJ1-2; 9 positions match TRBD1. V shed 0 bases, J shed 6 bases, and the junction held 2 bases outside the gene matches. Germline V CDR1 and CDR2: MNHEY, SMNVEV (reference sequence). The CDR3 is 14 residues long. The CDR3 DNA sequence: TGTGCCAGCAGTTTATCGGGGACAGGGAATGGCTACACCTTC. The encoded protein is CASSLSGTGNGYTF.

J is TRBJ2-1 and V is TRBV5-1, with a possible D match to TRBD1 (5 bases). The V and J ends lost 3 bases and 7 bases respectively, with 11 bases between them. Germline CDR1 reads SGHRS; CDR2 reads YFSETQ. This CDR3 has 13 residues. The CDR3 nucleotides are TGCGCCAGCAGCTGGACGGCAGGGAATGAGCAGTTCTTC. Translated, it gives CASSWTAGNEQFF.

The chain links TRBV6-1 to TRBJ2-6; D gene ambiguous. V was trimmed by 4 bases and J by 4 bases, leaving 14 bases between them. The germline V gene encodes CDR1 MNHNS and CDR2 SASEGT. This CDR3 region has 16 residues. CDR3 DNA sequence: TGTGCCAGCAGTGCTGATGAGACATCCGGGGCCAACGTCCTGACTTTC. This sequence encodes CASSADETSGANVLTF.

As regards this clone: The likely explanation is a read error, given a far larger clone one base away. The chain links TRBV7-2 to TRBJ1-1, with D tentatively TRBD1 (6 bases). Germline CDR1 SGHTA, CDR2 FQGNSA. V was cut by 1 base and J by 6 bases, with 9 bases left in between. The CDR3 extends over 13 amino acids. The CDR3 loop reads CASSLGGRSEAFF. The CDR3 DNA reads TGTGCCAGCAGCTTAGGGGGGCGGTCTGAAGCTTTCTTT.

DNA of the CDR3: TGCGCCAGCAGCCAAGACAGAACCACTGAAGCTTTCTTT. Its translation is CASSQDRTTEAFF. The chain combines TRBV4-3 with TRBJ1-1; D is unclear. There are 13 residues in the CDR3. V lost 0 bases, J lost 4 bases, and 6 bases lay in between. Germline lookup yields CDR1 LGHNA and CDR2 YSLEER.

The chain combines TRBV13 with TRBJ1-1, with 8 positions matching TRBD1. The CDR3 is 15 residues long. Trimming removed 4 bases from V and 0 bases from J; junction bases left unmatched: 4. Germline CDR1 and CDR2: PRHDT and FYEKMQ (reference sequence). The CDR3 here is CASSSGQGLNTEAFF. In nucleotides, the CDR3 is TGTGCCAGCAGCTCCGGACAGGGACTGAACACTGAAGCTTTCTTT.

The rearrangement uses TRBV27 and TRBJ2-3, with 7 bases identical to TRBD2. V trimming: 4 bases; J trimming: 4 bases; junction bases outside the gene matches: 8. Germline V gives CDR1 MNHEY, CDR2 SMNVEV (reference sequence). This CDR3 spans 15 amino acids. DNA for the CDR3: TGTGCCAGCAGTTCTTCAGCGGGGTTGGCAGATACGCAGTATTTT. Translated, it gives CASSSSAGLADTQYF.

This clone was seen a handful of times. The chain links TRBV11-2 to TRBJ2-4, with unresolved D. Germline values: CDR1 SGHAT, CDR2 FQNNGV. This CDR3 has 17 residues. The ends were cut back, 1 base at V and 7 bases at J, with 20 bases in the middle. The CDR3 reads CASSLASNLGFANIQYF. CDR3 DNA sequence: TGTGCCAGCAGCTTAGCCTCCAATCTGGGATTCGCTAACATTCAGTACTTC.

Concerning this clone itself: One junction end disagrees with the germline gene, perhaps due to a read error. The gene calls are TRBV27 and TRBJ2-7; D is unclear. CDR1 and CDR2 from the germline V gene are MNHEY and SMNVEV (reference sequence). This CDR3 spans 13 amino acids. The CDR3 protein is CATSRRLSYEQYF. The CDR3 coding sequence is TGTGCCACCAGTAGACGGCTCTCCTACGAGCAGTACTTC.

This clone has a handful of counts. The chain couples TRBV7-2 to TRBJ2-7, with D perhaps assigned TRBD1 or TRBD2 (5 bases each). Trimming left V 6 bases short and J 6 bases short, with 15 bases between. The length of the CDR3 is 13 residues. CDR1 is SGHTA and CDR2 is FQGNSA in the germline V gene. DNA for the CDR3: TGTGCCAGCAGTTCGGGACCGGGACGCGAGCAGTACTTC. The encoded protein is CASSSGPGREQYF.

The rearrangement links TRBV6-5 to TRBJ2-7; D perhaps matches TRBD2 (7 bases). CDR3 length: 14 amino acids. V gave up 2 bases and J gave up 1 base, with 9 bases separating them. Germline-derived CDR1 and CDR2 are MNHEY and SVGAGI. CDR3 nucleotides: TGTGCCAGCAGTTACCGGGGGGCTTCCTACGAGCAGTACTTC. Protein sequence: CASSYRGASYEQYF.

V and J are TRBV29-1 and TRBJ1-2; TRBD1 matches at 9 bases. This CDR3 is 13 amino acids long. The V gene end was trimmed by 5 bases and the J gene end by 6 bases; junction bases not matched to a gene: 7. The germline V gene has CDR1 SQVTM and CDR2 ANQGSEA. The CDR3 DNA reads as TGCAGCGTTTACAGGGGGCGCTTAGATGGCTACACCTTC. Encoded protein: CSVYRGRLDGYTF.

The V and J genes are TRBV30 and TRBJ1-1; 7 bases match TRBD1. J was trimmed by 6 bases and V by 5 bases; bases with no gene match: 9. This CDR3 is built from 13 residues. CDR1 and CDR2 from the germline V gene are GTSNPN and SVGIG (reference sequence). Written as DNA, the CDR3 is TGTGCCTGGTGCGGGACAGTTGGCGCTGAAGCTTTCTTT. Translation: CAWCGTVGAEAFF.

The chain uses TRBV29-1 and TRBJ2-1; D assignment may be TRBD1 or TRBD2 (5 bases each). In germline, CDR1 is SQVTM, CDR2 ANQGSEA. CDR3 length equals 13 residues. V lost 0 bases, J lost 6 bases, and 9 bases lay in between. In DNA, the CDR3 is TGCAGCGTTGAAGATAGAGGGGCCAATGAGCAGTTCTTC. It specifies CSVEDRGANEQFF.

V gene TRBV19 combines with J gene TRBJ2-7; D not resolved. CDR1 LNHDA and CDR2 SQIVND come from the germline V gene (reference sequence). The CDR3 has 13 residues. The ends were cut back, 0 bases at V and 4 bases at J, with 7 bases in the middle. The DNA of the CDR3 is TGTGCCAGTAGTATAGATCAAGGGTACGAGCAGTACTTC. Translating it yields CASSIDQGYEQYF. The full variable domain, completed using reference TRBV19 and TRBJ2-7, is DGGITQSPKYLFRKEGQNVTLSCEQNLNHDAMYWYRQDPGQGLRLIYYSQIVNDFQKGDIAEGYSVSREKKESFPLTVTSAQKNPTAFYLCASSIDQGYEQYFGPGTRLTVT.

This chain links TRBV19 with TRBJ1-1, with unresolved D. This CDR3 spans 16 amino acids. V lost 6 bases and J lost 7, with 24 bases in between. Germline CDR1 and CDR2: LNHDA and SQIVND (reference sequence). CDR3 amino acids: CASSPTTHSGKREAFF. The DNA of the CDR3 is TGTGCCAGTAGCCCGACTACACATTCGGGGAAACGTGAAGCTTTCTTT.

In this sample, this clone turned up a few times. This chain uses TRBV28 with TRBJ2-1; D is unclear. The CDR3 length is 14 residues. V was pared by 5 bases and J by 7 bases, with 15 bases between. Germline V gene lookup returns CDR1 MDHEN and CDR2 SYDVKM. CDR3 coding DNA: TGTGCCAGCAGTCCACTCGTATCCGAGAATGAGCAGTTCTTC. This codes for CASSPLVSENEQFF.

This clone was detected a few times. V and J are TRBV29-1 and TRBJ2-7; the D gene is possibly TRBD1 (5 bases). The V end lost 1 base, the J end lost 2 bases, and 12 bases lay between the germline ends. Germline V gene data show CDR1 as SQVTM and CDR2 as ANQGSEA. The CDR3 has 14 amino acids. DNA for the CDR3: TGCAGCGTTGAAGTAAGGACGGACACCTACGAGCAGTACTTC. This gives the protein CSVEVRTDTYEQYF.

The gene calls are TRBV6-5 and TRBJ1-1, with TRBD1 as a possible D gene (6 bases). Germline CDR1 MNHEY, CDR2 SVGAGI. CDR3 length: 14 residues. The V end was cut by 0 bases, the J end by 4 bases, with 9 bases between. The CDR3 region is CASSYSRGSTEAFF. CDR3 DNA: TGTGCCAGCAGTTACTCCAGGGGAAGCACTGAAGCTTTCTTT.

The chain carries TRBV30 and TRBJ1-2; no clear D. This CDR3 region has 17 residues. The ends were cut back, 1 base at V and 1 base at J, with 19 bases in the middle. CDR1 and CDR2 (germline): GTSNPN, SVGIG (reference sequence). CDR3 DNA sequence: TGTGCCTGGAGTGACCTCGAGACGGCTCAAGTTAACTATGGCTACACCTTC. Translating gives CAWSDLETAQVNYGYTF.

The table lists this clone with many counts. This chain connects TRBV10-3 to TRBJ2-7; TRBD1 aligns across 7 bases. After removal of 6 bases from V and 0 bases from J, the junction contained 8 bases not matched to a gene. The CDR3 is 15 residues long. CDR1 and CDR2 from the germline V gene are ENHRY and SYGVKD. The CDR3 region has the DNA TGTGCCATCAGCGACCTACAGGGGAGCTCCTACGAGCAGTACTTC. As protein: CAISDLQGSSYEQYF.

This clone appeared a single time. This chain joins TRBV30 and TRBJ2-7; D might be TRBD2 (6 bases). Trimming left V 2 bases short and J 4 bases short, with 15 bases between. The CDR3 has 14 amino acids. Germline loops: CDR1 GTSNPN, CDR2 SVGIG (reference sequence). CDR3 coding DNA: TGTGCCTGGAGTTTCCCCCGCGGGACGTACGAGCAGTACTTC. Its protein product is CAWSFPRGTYEQYF.